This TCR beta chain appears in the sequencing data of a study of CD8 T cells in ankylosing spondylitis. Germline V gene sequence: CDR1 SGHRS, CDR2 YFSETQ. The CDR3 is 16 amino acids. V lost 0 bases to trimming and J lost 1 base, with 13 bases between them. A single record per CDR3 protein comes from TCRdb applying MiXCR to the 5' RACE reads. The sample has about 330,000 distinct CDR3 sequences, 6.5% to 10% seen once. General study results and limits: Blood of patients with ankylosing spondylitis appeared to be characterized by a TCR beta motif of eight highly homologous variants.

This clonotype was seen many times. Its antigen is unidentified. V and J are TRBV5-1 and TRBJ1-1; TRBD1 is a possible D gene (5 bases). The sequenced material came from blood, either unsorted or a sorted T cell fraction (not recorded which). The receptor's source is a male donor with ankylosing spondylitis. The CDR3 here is CASSLGGSSRNTEAFF. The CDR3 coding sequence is TGCGCCAGCAGCTTGGGGGGGAGTAGCAGGAACACTGAAGCTTTCTTT. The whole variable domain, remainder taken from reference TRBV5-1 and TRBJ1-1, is KAGVTQTPRYLIKTRGQQVTLSCSPISGHRSVSWYQQTPGQGLQFLFEYFSETQRNKGNFPGRFSGRQFSNSRSEMNVSTLELGDSALYLCASSLGGSSRNTEAFFGQGTRLTVV.